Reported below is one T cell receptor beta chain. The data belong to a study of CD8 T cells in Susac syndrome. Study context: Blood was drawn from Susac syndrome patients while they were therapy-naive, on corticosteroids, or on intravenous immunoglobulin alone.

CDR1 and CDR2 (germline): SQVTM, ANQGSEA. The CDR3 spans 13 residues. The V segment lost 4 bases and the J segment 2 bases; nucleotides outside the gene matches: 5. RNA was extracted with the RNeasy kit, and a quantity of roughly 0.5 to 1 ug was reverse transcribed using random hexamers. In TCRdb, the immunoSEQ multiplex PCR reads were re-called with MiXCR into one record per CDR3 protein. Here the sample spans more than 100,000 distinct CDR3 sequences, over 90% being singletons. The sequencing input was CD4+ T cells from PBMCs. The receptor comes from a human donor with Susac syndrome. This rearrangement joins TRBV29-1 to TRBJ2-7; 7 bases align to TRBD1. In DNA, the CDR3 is TGCAGCGTTGTTCGGGACAGCCCCTACGAGCAGTACTTC. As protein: CSVVRDSPYEQYF.